The 30 T cell receptor beta chains reported below all come from one sample, sequenced in a study of cytomegalovirus exposure and HLA in healthy donors. Primers for the PCR totalled 60 Vbeta and 13 Jbeta. The method was immunoSEQ multiplex PCR; TCRdb's version includes in-frame clones alone and lacks a portion of them. The sample has about 70,000 clones, approximately 64% seen once; the top ten hold 17%. Sequencing used PBMCs. The receptors were gathered from a man aged 35 to 55 in good health and CMV-seropositive.

The CDR3 is CSAGLGSIPYEQYF. The CDR3 coding sequence is TGCAGCGCCGGACTAGGGAGCATCCCCTACGAGCAGTACTTC. J is TRBJ2-5 and V is TRBV29-1; 7 bases line up with TRBD2. Near its end, the DNA agrees better with TRBJ2-7, so the J call may be wrong. The germline V gene encodes CDR1 SQVTM and CDR2 ANQGSEA. The CDR3 loop spans 14 amino acids.

CDR3 coding DNA: TGTGCCATCAGTCCCGGACAGGGAGAACAGCCCCAGCATTTT. This encodes CAISPGQGEQPQHF. The genes are TRBV10-3 and TRBJ1-5; 8 nucleotides match TRBD1. J was trimmed by 7 bases and V by 5 bases; bases with no gene match: 7. Germline loops: CDR1 ENHRY, CDR2 SYGVKD. This CDR3 comprises 14 residues.

The chain uses TRBV5-1 and TRBJ2-1; 7 nucleotides match TRBD1. The CDR3 has 15 residues. Germline V gene lookup returns CDR1 SGHRS and CDR2 YFSETQ. Trimming at V came to 0 bases and at J to 7 bases, leaving 7 bases not matched to a gene. The CDR3 region is CASSLGQGKGNEQFF. CDR3 in DNA: TGCGCCAGCAGCTTGGGACAGGGAAAGGGTAATGAGCAGTTCTTC.

V gene TRBV5-1 combines with J gene TRBJ2-4; 9 nucleotides match TRBD2. This CDR3 spans 15 amino acids. The germline V gene has CDR1 SGHRS and CDR2 YFSETQ. With 1 base clipped from V and 6 bases from J, the junction kept 5 bases outside the gene matches. The CDR3 loop reads CASSLQAGGLNIQYF. The CDR3 coding sequence is TGCGCCAGCAGCTTGCAAGCGGGAGGTTTAAACATTCAGTACTTC.

This clone was detected a few times. The CDR3 region has the DNA TGTGCCAGCAGCCTGGGACTAGCGGGGAGAGAGACCCAGTACTTC. As protein: CASSLGLAGRETQYF. This chain uses TRBV7-2 with TRBJ2-5, with 13 bases that match TRBD2. This CDR3 has 15 amino acids. After removal of 5 bases from V and 4 bases from J, the junction contained 4 bases not matched to a gene. Germline CDR1 SGHTA, CDR2 FQGNSA.

The chain employs TRBV9 and TRBJ2-5, with 9 bases fitting TRBD2. Per the germline V gene, CDR1 is SGDLS and CDR2 is YYNGEE. This CDR3 spans 16 amino acids. With V trimmed by 2 bases and J by 2 bases, 7 bases remained unmatched. The CDR3 bases are TGTGCCAGCAGCGTCTCTCCGGCGGGAGGGCAAGAGACCCAGTACTTC. Translating it yields CASSVSPAGGQETQYF.

Details on this clone: Distinct nucleotide sequences in the sample also encode this CDR3. The chain links TRBV6-5 to TRBJ1-5; TRBD1 matches 10 bases. V was clipped by 6 bases and J by 4 bases; unmatched bases: 3. The CDR3 is 14 amino acids. Germline V gene lookup returns CDR1 MNHEY and CDR2 SVGAGI. Here the CDR3 DNA reads TGTGCCAGCAGCTCGGGACAGGGGAATCAGCCCCAGCATTTT. This sequence encodes CASSSGQGNQPQHF.

This clone occurred once. The chain recombines TRBV7-9 with TRBJ2-7; D not resolved. The CDR3 is made up of 12 amino acids. Germline CDR1 and CDR2: SEHNR and FQNEAQ (reference sequence). The V gene lost 5 bases and the J gene lost 0 bases, with 5 bases spanning the gap. The CDR3 DNA reads TGTGCCAGCAGCGTGAGCTCCTACGAGCAGTACTTC. It encodes CASSVSSYEQYF.

The rearrangement uses TRBV5-1 and TRBJ2-5; 14 nucleotides agree with TRBD2. V lost 4 bases to trimming and J lost 5 bases; unmatched junction nucleotides: 13. Germline V gene data show CDR1 as SGHRS and CDR2 as YFSETQ. CDR3 size: 18 residues. The CDR3 is CASSTGLAGARVGETQYF. DNA for the CDR3: TGCGCCAGCAGCACGGGACTAGCGGGAGCAAGGGTCGGGGAGACCCAGTACTTC.

The rearrangement links TRBV6-1 to TRBJ2-1, with 7 positions matching TRBD2. The V gene's germline CDR1 is MNHNS and CDR2 SASEGT. This CDR3 contains 16 residues. J lost 7 bases, V lost 4 bases, and 13 bases had no gene match. CDR3 loop: CASSVRLAVRGNEQFF. CDR3 sequence (DNA): TGTGCCAGCAGTGTTAGGCTAGCGGTACGAGGGAATGAGCAGTTCTTC.

The rearrangement joins TRBV15 to TRBJ1-5; 8 bases fit TRBD1. This CDR3 contains 14 residues. Looked up from germline, CDR1 is LNHNV and CDR2 is YYDKDF (reference sequence). V was clipped by 4 bases and J by 4 bases; unmatched bases: 3. CDR3 in DNA: TGTGCCACCAGCACAGGGGGCTTAAATCAGCCCCAGCATTTT. Encoded protein: CATSTGGLNQPQHF.

The rearrangement links TRBV10-3 to TRBJ1-2, with D unresolved. Per germline, CDR1 ENHRY and CDR2 SYGVKD. V dropped 8 bases and J dropped 8 bases, with 15 bases sitting between them. This CDR3 region has 12 residues. The CDR3 nucleotides are TGTGCCATCGGAGAACTCCCTATGGGCTACACCTTC. It yields the protein CAIGELPMGYTF.

This chain links TRBV11-2 with TRBJ2-4; D is uncertain. The CDR3 spans 12 residues. Germline V gene data show CDR1 as SGHAT and CDR2 as FQNNGV. Trimming left V 8 bases short and J 10 bases short, with 15 bases between. CDR3 DNA: TGTGCCAGCTCTCAACTGCAGGTTATTCAGTACTTC. Protein: CASSQLQVIQYF. Full variable domain (remainder filled in from reference TRBV11-2 and TRBJ2-4): EAGVAQSPRYKIIEKRQSVAFWCNPISGHATLYWYQQILGQGPKLLIQFQNNGVVDDSQLPKDRFSAERLKGVDSTLKIQPAKLEDSAVYLCASSQLQVIQYFGAGTRLSVL.

The gene calls are TRBV7-2 and TRBJ2-7, with TRBD1 matching 9 bases. Trimming cost V 5 bases and J 4 bases; bases outside gene matches: 12. The CDR3 has 16 residues. Looked up from germline, CDR1 is SGHTA and CDR2 is FQGNSA. The CDR3 sequence: CASSTKPGTGPYEQYF. For the CDR3, the DNA is TGTGCCAGCAGCACAAAACCCGGGACAGGGCCTTACGAGCAGTACTTC.

The CDR3: CSANQGTEAFF. The CDR3 nucleotides read TGCAGCGCAAATCAGGGGACTGAAGCTTTCTTT. The J gene is TRBJ1-1, the V gene TRBV29-1; TRBD1 is a possible D gene (6 bases). Germline lookup yields CDR1 SQVTM and CDR2 ANQGSEA. The CDR3 is 11 amino acids. V was clipped by 7 bases and J by 5 bases, with 11 bases between them.

This chain links TRBV4-3 with TRBJ2-1; TRBD2 matches 12 bases. Trimming cost V 0 bases and J 16 bases; bases outside gene matches: 10. The CDR3 consists of 15 residues. Germline lookup yields CDR1 LGHNA and CDR2 YSLEER. The CDR3 nucleotides read TGCGCCAGCAGCCAAGATCGGGCTAGCGGGAGGGGTCCATTCTTC. This gives the protein CASSQDRASGRGPFF.

This chain joins TRBV14 and TRBJ2-7; maybe TRBD1 (6 bases). V was trimmed by 3 bases and J by 0 bases, leaving 9 bases between them. The CDR3 sequence is 14 residues long. Germline CDR1 is SGHDN and CDR2 is FVKESK. CDR3 in amino acids: CASSHRDNSYEQYF. CDR3 DNA sequence: TGTGCCAGCAGCCACCGGGACAACTCCTACGAGCAGTACTTC.

The CDR3 loop is CAISETSGRRDEQFF. CDR3 DNA sequence: TGTGCCATCAGTGAGACTAGCGGGCGGAGGGATGAGCAGTTCTTC. V gene TRBV10-3 combines with J gene TRBJ2-1; TRBD2 aligns across 9 bases. Germline lookup yields CDR1 ENHRY and CDR2 SYGVKD. J was trimmed by 8 bases and V by 2 bases; bases with no gene match: 7. The CDR3 extends over 15 amino acids.

This clone was detected only once. V and J are TRBV4-1 and TRBJ2-1; the match to TRBD1 covers 9 bases. The CDR3 has 19 residues. The V gene's germline CDR1 is MGHRA and CDR2 YSYEKL. The J segment lost 4 bases and the V segment lost 0 bases, leaving 13 bases of the junction unmatched. The CDR3 protein is CASSQDPPLQGAGYNEQFF. The CDR3 nucleotides read TGCGCCAGCAGCCAAGATCCCCCGCTACAGGGGGCGGGGTACAATGAGCAGTTCTTC.

This clone was picked up one time. The chain has TRBV19 and TRBJ1-5; TRBD1 might be the D (6 bases). V was clipped by 1 base and J by 3 bases, with 10 bases between them. CDR3 length: 15 amino acids. CDR1 is LNHDA and CDR2 is SQIVND in the germline V gene (reference sequence). CDR3 in amino acids: CASSIVSGVNQPQHF. CDR3 nucleotide sequence: TGTGCCAGTAGTATAGTATCAGGGGTCAATCAGCCCCAGCATTTT.

The chain uses TRBV6-6 and TRBJ2-3, with a possible D match to TRBD2 (5 bases). The CDR3 sequence is 13 residues long. V dropped 6 bases and J dropped 6 bases, with 13 bases sitting between them. Germline CDR1 MNHNY, CDR2 SVGAGI (reference sequence). This chain's CDR3 is CASSLGVRDTQYF. CDR3 nucleotides: TGTGCCAGCAGCCTCGGGGTACGGGATACGCAGTATTTT.

J is TRBJ2-7 and V is TRBV7-2; perhaps TRBD2 as D (6 bases). Trimming stripped 5 bases from V and 0 bases from J, with 14 bases between. This CDR3 spans 15 amino acids. Looked up from germline, CDR1 is SGHTA and CDR2 is FQGNSA. Written as DNA, the CDR3 is TGTGCCAGCAGCCAGGGAAGCGGGCCCTCCTACGAGCAGTACTTC. Its translation: CASSQGSGPSYEQYF.

This chain joins TRBV19 and TRBJ1-1, with a tentative D call TRBD1 (5 bases). Trimming removed 6 bases from V and 1 base from J, with 12 bases in between. Germline V gene data show CDR1 as LNHDA and CDR2 as SQIVND (reference sequence). This CDR3 has 14 residues. In DNA form, the CDR3 reads TGTGCCAGTAGCCTGGGACTGACGAACACTGAAGCTTTCTTT. Its translation is CASSLGLTNTEAFF.

The CDR3 DNA reads as TGTGCCAGCAGCTTAAGTTCCTCGGCGGGGACAGGGGTAGCCTACGAGCAGTACTTC. This encodes CASSLSSSAGTGVAYEQYF. V usage is TRBV7-8 and J usage is TRBJ2-7; 10 bases are shared with TRBD1. The germline V gene encodes CDR1 SGHVS and CDR2 FQNEAQ. The ends lost 2 bases at V and 2 bases at J; junction bases unmatched: 15. The CDR3 loop spans 19 amino acids.

The chain combines TRBV7-8 with TRBJ2-3; tentatively, D is TRBD1 (5 bases). The germline CDR1 and CDR2 sequences are SGHVS and FQNEAQ. The CDR3 runs 15 residues. The V end lost 3 bases, the J end lost 0 bases, and 10 bases lay between the germline ends. The CDR3 sequence is CASSFPGHSTDTQYF. The CDR3 DNA is TGTGCCAGCAGCTTCCCCGGACATAGCACAGATACGCAGTATTTT.

This clone occurred once. V usage is TRBV11-3 and J usage is TRBJ2-5, with 7 bases fitting TRBD2. The CDR3 is 13 residues long. V lost 3 bases, J lost 4 bases, and 2 bases stayed unmatched. Germline V lookup: CDR1 SGHNT, CDR2 YENEEA. This chain's CDR3 is CASSFIAGETQYF. The CDR3 DNA reads as TGTGCCAGCAGCTTTATAGCGGGAGAGACCCAGTACTTC.

V is TRBV30 and J is TRBJ2-6; possible D gene TRBD1, 5 bases. Germline CDR1 is GTSNPN and CDR2 is SVGIG (reference sequence). The CDR3 extends over 15 amino acids. Deletions cut 4 bases from V and 0 bases from J, with 10 bases between. CDR3: CAWNTGVSGANVLTF. The CDR3 nucleotides are TGTGCCTGGAATACAGGAGTCTCTGGGGCCAACGTCCTGACTTTC.

This rearrangement joins TRBV11-2 to TRBJ2-7, with 7 nucleotides matching TRBD1. The CDR3 is made up of 15 amino acids. Germline lookup yields CDR1 SGHAT and CDR2 FQNNGV. Trimming removed 5 bases from V and 2 bases from J; junction bases left unmatched: 9. The CDR3 loop is CASSRVPDRTYEQYF. Here the CDR3 DNA reads TGTGCCAGCAGCCGAGTGCCGGACAGGACCTACGAGCAGTACTTC. Combining the CDR3 with reference TRBV11-2 and TRBJ2-7 gives the whole variable domain EAGVAQSPRYKIIEKRQSVAFWCNPISGHATLYWYQQILGQGPKLLIQFQNNGVVDDSQLPKDRFSAERLKGVDSTLKIQPAKLEDSAVYLCASSRVPDRTYEQYFGPGTRLTVT.

As regards this clone: An end of the junction differs from the germline gene, which may be a read error. The gene calls are TRBV7-7 and TRBJ2-3, with D perhaps matching TRBD2 (5 bases). The V gene's germline CDR1 is SSHAT and CDR2 FNYEAQ (reference sequence). This CDR3 has 13 amino acids. CDR3 region: CASSLGREDTQYF. CDR3 DNA sequence: TGTGCTAGCAGCTTAGGTAGGGAGGATACGCAGTATTTT.

The chain employs TRBV10-1 and TRBJ2-1; 7 nucleotides line up with TRBD2. Unmatched junction bases numbered 21, after V lost 4 bases and J lost 9 bases. Looked up from germline, CDR1 is WNHNN and CDR2 is SYGVQD (reference sequence). This CDR3 has 18 amino acids. The CDR3 loop is CASSGPEGAGTPQGEQFF. For the CDR3, the DNA is TGCGCCAGCAGTGGGCCAGAGGGAGCGGGAACCCCCCAGGGTGAGCAGTTCTTC.